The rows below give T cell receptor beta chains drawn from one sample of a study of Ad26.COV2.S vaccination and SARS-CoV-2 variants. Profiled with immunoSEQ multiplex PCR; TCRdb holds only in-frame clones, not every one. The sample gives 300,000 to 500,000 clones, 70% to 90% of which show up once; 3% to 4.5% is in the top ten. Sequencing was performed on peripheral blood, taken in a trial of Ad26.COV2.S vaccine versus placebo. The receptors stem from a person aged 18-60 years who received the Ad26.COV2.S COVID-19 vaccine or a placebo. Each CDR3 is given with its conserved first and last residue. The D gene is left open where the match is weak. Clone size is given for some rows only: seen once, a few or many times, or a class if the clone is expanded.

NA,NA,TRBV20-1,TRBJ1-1,CSASQEGTEAFF,TGCAGTGCTAGTCAAGAGGGCACTGAAGCTTTCTTT
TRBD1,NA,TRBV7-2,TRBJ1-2,CASSIDRDSDGYTF,TGTGCCAGCAGCATCGACAGGGATAGTGATGGCTACACCTTC
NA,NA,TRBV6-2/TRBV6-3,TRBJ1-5,CASSYVGSNQPQHF,TGTGCCAGCAGTTACGTAGGGAGCAATCAGCCCCAGCATTTT
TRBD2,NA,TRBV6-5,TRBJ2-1,CASRSGGSSYNEQFF,TGTGCCAGCAGAAGCGGGGGAAGCTCCTACAATGAGCAGTTCTTC
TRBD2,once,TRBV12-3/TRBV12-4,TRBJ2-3,CAVSGGQTDTQYF,TGTGCCGTCTCGGGGGGGCAAACAGATACGCAGTATTTT
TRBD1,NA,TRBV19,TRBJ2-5,CASSTGGETQYF,TGTGCCAGTAGTACAGGGGGAGAGACCCAGTACTTC
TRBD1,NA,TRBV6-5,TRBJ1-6,CASSYRTGSGSPLHF,TGTGCCAGCAGTTACAGGACAGGGAGCGGTTCACCCCTCCACTTT
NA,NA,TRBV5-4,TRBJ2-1,CASRRDFNNEQFF,TGTGCCAGCAGGCGGGACTTCAACAATGAGCAGTTCTTC
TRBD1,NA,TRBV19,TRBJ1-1,CASRQGATEAFF,TGTGCCAGTAGACAGGGGGCAACTGAAGCTTTCTTT
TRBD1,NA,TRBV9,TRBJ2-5,CASSNLPGQGFETQYF,TGTGCCAGCAGCAACCTTCCGGGACAGGGTTTCGAGACCCAGTACTTC
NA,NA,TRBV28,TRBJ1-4,CASSLPGTEEKLFF,TGTGCCAGCAGTTTACCGGGAACTGAAGAAAAACTGTTTTTT
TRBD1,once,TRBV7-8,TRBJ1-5,CASSPNPTGDQPQHF,TGTGCCAGCAGCCCGAACCCGACAGGGGATCAGCCCCAGCATTTT
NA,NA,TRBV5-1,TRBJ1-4,CASSLVKGDGNEKLFF,TGCGCCAGCAGCCTTGTTAAGGGAGATGGAAATGAAAAACTGTTTTTT
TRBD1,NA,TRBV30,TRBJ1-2,CAWRSRGRWANYGYTF,TGTGCCTGGAGAAGCAGGGGGCGCTGGGCTAACTATGGCTACACCTTC
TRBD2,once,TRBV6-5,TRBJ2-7,CANAEGGSSYEQYF,TGTGCCAATGCCGAGGGCGGGAGCTCCTACGAGCAGTACTTC